This record concerns one T cell receptor (beta chain) sequence. Rectal tissue came from one to two pinch biopsies taken at colonoscopy. The protocol was immunoSEQ multiplex PCR, while the TCRdb copy is restricted to in-frame clones and leaves out a portion. The sample shows 15,000 to 20,000 clones, 80% of them seen only once. The data stem from a study of pediatric ulcerative colitis. The CDR3 covers 18 residues. CDR1 and CDR2 (germline): LGHNA, YNFKEQ. The J segment lost 4 bases and the V segment lost 1 base, leaving 10 bases of the junction unmatched. The chain is built from TRBV4-2 and TRBJ2-3; 11 nucleotides align to TRBD2. The TCR comes from a boy under 18 who was a control in a study of pediatric ulcerative colitis. The sample consisted of gut tissue. The CDR3: CASSQVLAGGSGADTQYF. The CDR3 bases are TGTGCCAGCAGCCAAGTTCTAGCGGGGGGTTCGGGGGCAGATACGCAGTATTTT.